The entry below describes one T cell receptor beta chain. These data are taken from a study of lymphopenia after photon versus proton radiotherapy. The repertoire was sequenced with immunoSEQ multiplex PCR; TCRdb's copy has only in-frame clones and lacks some. The table records about 34,000 clones, over 75% of them present only once. The CDR3 extends over 13 amino acids. Germline CDR1 MDHEN, CDR2 SYDVKM. V was clipped by 6 bases and J by 6 bases, with 11 bases between them. This chain links TRBV28 with TRBJ2-2; D possibly corresponds to TRBD1 (6 bases). The TCR comes from a woman in her seventies with pancreatic cancer. The source material was peripheral blood, sampled from a patient treated with proton-based radiotherapy. CDR3: CASSQGGSGELFF. CDR3 DNA sequence: TGTGCCAGCAGCCAAGGGGGTTCCGGGGAGCTGTTTTTT.